A single TCR beta chain is shown here with its context. Its cognate antigen is unknown. This CDR3 is built from 17 residues. CDR1 and CDR2 from the germline V gene are MGHRA and YSYEKL. V gave up 4 bases and J gave up 2 bases; unmatched junction bases: 9. The data derive from a study of cytomegalovirus exposure and HLA in healthy donors. About the study: An early release of data contained 80 million to 85 million unique TCRs, which came from HLA-typed donors.

Study-wide findings and caveats: In a later analysis, specific HLA alleles were associated with under 20,000 TCR beta sequences at a 0.05 false discovery rate. The CMV antigen specificity of a few CMV-associated chains was confirmed through in vitro analysis. Cytomegalovirus status was reportedly diagnosed by the classifier with high sensitivity and specificity.

The PCR had 60 Vbeta and 13 Jbeta primers. Repertoires were generated with immunoSEQ multiplex PCR, while TCRdb's copy carries only in-frame clones and drops some. This table holds 95,000 to 150,000 clones, roughly 81% found once. The chain joins TRBV4-1 to TRBJ1-4, with 8 bases matching TRBD1. The material sequenced was PBMCs. This receptor was identified in a woman in her thirties in good health and CMV-seronegative. The CDR3 region is CASSRGAGGDTNEKLFF. DNA of the CDR3: TGCGCCAGCAGCCGTGGAGCAGGGGGCGATACTAATGAAAAACTGTTTTTT.